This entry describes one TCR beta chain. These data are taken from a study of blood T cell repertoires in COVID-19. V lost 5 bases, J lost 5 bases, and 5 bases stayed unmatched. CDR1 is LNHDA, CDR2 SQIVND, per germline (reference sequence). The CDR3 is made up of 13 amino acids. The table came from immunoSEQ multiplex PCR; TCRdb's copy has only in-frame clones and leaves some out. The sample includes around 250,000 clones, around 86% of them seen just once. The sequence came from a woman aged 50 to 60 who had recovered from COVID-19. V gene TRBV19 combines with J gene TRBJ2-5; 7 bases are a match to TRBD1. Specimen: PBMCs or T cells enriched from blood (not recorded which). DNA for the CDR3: TGTGCCAGTAGTGGGGACAGAGGGGAGACCCAGTACTTC. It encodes CASSGDRGETQYF.